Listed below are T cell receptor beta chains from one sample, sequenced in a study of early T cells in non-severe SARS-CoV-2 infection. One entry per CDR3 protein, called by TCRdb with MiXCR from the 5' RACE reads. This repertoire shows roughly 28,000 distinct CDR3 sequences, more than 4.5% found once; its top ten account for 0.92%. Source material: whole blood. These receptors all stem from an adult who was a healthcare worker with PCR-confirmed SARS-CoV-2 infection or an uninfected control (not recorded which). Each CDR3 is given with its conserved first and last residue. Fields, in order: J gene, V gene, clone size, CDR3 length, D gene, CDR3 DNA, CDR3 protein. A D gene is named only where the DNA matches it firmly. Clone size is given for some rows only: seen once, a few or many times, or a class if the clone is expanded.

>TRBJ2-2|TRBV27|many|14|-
TGTGCCAGCAGAAAAGGACAGAACACCGGGGAGCTGTTTTTT
CASRKGQNTGELFF
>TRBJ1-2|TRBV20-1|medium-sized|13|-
TGCAGTGCTACCCAGCCCGGAAACTATGGCTACACCTTC
CSATQPGNYGYTF
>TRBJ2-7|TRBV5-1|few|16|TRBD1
TGCGCCAGCAGCTTGCCTGGACAGGGGATTGGATACGAGCAGTACTTC
CASSLPGQGIGYEQYF
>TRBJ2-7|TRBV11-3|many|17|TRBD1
TGTGCCAGCAGCAAGAGACCACAGGGGGTAATCTCCTACGAGCAGTACTTC
CASSKRPQGVISYEQYF
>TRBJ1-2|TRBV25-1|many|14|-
TGTGCCAGCAGTGAACTAAGGGGCGACTATGGCTACACCTTC
CASSELRGDYGYTF
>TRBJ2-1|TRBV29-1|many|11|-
TGCAGCCTGGTCGAGGCCCTTCAAAAGTTCTTC
CSLVEALQKFF
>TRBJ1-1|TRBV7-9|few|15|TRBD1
TGTGCCAGCAGCCCAAACCCCGGGACAGGGGTGGAAGCTTTCTTT
CASSPNPGTGVEAFF
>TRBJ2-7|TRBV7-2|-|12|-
TGTGCCAGCGGGCGGAACTCCTACGAGCAGTACTTC
CASGRNSYEQYF
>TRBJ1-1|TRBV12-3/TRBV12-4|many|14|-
TGTGCCAGCAGTCAACAGGGTAGCGAGACTGAAGCTTTCTTT
CASSQQGSETEAFF
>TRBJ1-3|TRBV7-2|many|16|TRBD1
TGTGCCAGCAGCCGGGGACAGGCCCTCTCTGGAAACACCATATATTTT
CASSRGQALSGNTIYF
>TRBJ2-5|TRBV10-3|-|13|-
TGTGCCATCAGTGAGCAGGAAGAGGAGACCCAGTACTTC
CAISEQEEETQYF
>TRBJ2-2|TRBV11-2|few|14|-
TGTGCCAGCAGCTTAAAGGAGGGGCCTGGGAAGCTGTTTTTT
CASSLKEGPGKLFF
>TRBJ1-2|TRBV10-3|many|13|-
TGTGCCATCAGTGAGTCGGGGCCATGGGGCTACACCTTC
CAISESGPWGYTF
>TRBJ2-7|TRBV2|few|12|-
TGTGCCAGCAGTGATACAGCCTACGAGCAGTACTTC
CASSDTAYEQYF
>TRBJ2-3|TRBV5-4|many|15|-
TGTGCCAGCAGCTTGAAGCAGGGAGGCACAGATACGCAGTATTTT
CASSLKQGGTDTQYF
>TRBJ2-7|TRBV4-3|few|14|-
TGCGCCAGCAGCCACAACAGGGATCCCTACGAGCAGTACTTC
CASSHNRDPYEQYF
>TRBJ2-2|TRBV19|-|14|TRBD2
TGTGCCAGTAAGCCTAGCGGGGGGACCGGGGAGCTGTTTTTT
CASKPSGGTGELFF
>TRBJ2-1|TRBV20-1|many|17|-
TGCAGTGCTAGAGAGTCCTGGAGTGGAGGGGTCTACAATGAGCAGTTCTTC
CSARESWSGGVYNEQFF
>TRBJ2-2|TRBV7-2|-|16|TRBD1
TGTGCCAGCAGCTTAGAAGGGACAGTTAACACCGGGGAGCTGTTTTTT
CASSLEGTVNTGELFF
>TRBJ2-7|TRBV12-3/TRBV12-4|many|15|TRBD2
TGTGCCAGCAGTTTGGGACTAGCGGGAGGGTACGAGCAGTACTTC
CASSLGLAGGYEQYF
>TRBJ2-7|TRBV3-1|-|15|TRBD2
TGTGCCAGCAGCCCACGGACTAGTACTATCTACGAGCAGTACTTC
CASSPRTSTIYEQYF
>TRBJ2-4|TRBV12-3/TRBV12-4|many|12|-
TGTGCCAGCGCCAACGGCCCCTCTACTCAGTACTTC
CASANGPSTQYF
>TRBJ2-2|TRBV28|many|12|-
TGTGCCAGCAGACCCGACAGCACGGAGCTGTTTTTT
CASRPDSTELFF
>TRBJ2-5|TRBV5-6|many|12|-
TGTGCCAGCAGGAACCTAGCGGAGACCCAGTACTTC
CASRNLAETQYF
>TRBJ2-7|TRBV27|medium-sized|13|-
TGTGCCAGCAGTTTGGCCAGTTCCTACGAGCAGTACTTC
CASSLASSYEQYF
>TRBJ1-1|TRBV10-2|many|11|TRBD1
TGCGCCAGTCACAGGGGAACTGAAGCTTTCTTT
CASHRGTEAFF
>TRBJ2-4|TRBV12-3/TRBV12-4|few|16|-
TGTGCCAGCAGTCCCGGGGGGCTTTTAGCCAAAAACATTCAGTACTTC
CASSPGGLLAKNIQYF
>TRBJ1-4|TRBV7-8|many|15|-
TGTGCCAGCAGCCCAAACAGGGTCCTTGGAGAAAAACTGTTTTTT
CASSPNRVLGEKLFF
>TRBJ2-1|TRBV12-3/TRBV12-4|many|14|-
TGTGCCAGCAGTTTGGGGGGGGCAGTTAATGAGCAGTTCTTC
CASSLGGAVNEQFF
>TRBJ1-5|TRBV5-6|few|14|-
TGTGCCAGCAGCCCCCGTCCTGTGGGTCTGCCCCAGCATTTT
CASSPRPVGLPQHF
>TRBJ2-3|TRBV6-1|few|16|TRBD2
TGTGCCAGCAGTGACCCTCTAGCGGGGGGGCCGCCGACGCAGTATTTT
CASSDPLAGGPPTQYF
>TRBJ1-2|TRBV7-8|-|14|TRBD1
TGTGCCAGCAGCCCCGACAGGGATTTTCATGGCTACACCTTC
CASSPDRDFHGYTF
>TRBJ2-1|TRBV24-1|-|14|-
TGTGCCACCAGTGATTTGCAGGGGAGAAATGAGCAGTTCTTC
CATSDLQGRNEQFF
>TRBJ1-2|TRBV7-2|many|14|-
TGTGCCAGCAGCTTAGGAGGGCAGGACTATGGCTACACCTTC
CASSLGGQDYGYTF
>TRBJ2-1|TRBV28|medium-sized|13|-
TGTGCCAGCAGTTTCGTACTAGTGAATGAGCAGTTCTTC
CASSFVLVNEQFF
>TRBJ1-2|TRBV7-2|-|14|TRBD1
TGTGCCAGCAGCTTTAACAGGGGGAGCGGTGGCTACACCTTC
CASSFNRGSGGYTF
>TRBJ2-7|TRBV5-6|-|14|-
TGTGCCAGCAGTCGGATCACGGGGGCCTACGAGCAGTACTTC
CASSRITGAYEQYF
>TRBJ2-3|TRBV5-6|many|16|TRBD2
TGTGCCAGCAGCTTACCGGGACTAGCGGACACAGATACGCAGTATTTT
CASSLPGLADTDTQYF